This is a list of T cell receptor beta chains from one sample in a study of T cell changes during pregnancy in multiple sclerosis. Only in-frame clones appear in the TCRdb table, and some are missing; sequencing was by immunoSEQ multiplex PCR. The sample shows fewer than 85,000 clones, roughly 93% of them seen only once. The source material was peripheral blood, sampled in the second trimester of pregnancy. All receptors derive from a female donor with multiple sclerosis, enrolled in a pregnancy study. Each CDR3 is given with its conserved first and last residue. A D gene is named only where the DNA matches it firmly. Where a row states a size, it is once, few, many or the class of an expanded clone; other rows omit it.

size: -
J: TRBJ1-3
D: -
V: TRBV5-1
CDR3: CASSLEATTGNTIYF
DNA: TGCGCCAGCAGCTTGGAGGCGACAACTGGAAACACCATATATTTT

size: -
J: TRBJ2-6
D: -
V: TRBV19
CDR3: CASSIAGIPSGANVLTF
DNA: TGTGCCAGTAGTATAGCAGGGATCCCCTCTGGGGCCAACGTCCTGACTTTC

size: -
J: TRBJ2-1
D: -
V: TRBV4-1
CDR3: CASSPPGFPGTNEQFF
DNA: TGCGCCAGCAGCCCCCCGGGGTTTCCCGGTACCAATGAGCAGTTCTTC

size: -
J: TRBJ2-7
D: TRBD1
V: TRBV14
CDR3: CASSQPGTGRTYEQYF
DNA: TGTGCCAGCAGCCAGCCCGGGACAGGGCGTACCTACGAGCAGTACTTC

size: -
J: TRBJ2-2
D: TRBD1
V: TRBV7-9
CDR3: CASSARTGTGELFF
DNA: TGTGCCAGCAGCGCCCGGACAGGGACCGGGGAGCTGTTTTTT

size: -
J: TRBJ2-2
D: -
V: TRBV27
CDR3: CASTFRDTRTGELFF
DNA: TGTGCCAGCACCTTCCGGGACACCCGCACCGGGGAGCTGTTTTTT

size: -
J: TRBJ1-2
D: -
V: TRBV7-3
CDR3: CASSLTHTGHYGYTF
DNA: TGTGCCAGCAGCTTAACACACACAGGCCACTATGGCTACACCTTC

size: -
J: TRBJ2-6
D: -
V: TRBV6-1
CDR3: CASRVSGANVLTF
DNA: TGTGCCAGCCGGGTCTCTGGGGCCAACGTCCTGACTTTC

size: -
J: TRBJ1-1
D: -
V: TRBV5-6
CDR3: CASSSGYGHRTEAFF
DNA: TGTGCCAGCAGCTCGGGGTACGGTCACCGCACTGAAGCTTTCTTT

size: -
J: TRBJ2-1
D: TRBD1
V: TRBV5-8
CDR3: CASSLEGALGNEQFF
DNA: TGTGCCAGCAGCTTGGAGGGGGCCCTGGGGAATGAGCAGTTCTTC

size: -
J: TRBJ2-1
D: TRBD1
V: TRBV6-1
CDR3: CASSPGGEGYNEQFF
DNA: TGTGCCAGCAGCCCAGGGGGCGAAGGCTACAATGAGCAGTTCTTC

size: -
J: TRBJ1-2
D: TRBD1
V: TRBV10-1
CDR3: CASSEFTFPRGPKQGYTF
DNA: TGCGCCAGCAGTGAGTTCACTTTCCCCAGGGGGCCAAAGCAAGGCTACACCTTC

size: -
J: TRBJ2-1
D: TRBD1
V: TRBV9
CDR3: CASRTGTGNPKAYNEQFF
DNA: TGTGCCAGCAGAACCGGGACAGGGAACCCGAAAGCCTACAATGAGCAGTTCTTC

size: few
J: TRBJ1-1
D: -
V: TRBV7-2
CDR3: CASSYSNTEAFF
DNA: TGTGCCAGCAGCTATTCAAACACTGAAGCTTTCTTT

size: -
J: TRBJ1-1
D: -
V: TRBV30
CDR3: CAWSLGRGGETEAFF
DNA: TGTGCCTGGAGTCTCGGGAGGGGTGGAGAGACTGAAGCTTTCTTT

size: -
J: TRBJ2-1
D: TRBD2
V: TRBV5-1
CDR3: CASSLGGGEYNEQFF
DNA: TGCGCCAGCAGCTTGGGCGGGGGGGAGTACAATGAGCAGTTCTTC

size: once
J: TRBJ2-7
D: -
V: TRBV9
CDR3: CASSLGTSSNYEQYF
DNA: TGTGCCAGCAGCCTGGGGACATCCTCTAACTACGAGCAGTACTTC

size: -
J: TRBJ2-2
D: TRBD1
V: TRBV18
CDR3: CASSPGDRANTGELFF
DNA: TGTGCCAGCTCACCAGGGGACAGGGCGAACACCGGGGAGCTGTTTTTT

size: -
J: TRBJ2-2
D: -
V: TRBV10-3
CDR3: CAISGRGGELFF
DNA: TGTGCCATCAGTGGACGGGGCGGGGAGCTGTTTTTT

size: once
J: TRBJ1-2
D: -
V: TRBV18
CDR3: CASSPLPGEKGPRGYTF
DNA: TGTGCCAGCTCACCACTCCCGGGAGAAAAAGGTCCGCGTGGCTACACCTTC

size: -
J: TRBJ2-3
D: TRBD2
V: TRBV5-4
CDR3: CASSPGGGRALLTDTQYF
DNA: TGTGCCAGCAGCCCGGGGGGCGGGAGGGCCCTCCTCACAGATACGCAGTATTTT

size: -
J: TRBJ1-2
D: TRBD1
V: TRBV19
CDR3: CASTDFLRDRVDGYTF
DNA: TGTGCCAGTACCGATTTCCTCCGGGACAGGGTCGATGGCTACACCTTC

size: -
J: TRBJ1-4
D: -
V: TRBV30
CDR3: CAWSSDLWGVGEKLFF
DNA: TGTGCCTGGAGTTCCGACCTATGGGGGGTCGGTGAAAAACTGTTTTTT

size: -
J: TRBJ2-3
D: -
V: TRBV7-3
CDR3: CASSHPNRSTDTQYF
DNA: TGTGCCAGCAGTCACCCCAACAGGTCCACAGATACGCAGTATTTT

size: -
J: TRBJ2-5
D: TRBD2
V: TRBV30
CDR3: CAWSVGLTSGQETQYF
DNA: TGTGCCTGGAGTGTAGGGCTAACTAGCGGGCAAGAGACCCAGTACTTC

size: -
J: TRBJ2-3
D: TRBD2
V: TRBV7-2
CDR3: CASSFPLTSGDFTDTQYF
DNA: TGTGCCAGCAGCTTTCCGTTGACTAGCGGGGACTTCACAGATACGCAGTATTTT

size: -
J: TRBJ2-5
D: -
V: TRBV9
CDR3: CASSVGMEETQYF
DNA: TGTGCCAGCAGCGTAGGTATGGAGGAGACCCAGTACTTC